The entry below gives a single TCR beta chain sequence along with its context. Its antigen is unknown. The data were taken from a study of T cells in Graves' hyperthyroidism and ophthalmopathy. Deletions cut 1 base from V and 3 bases from J, with 10 bases between. Germline CDR1 reads LNHDA; CDR2 reads SQIVND (reference sequence). The CDR3 loop spans 14 amino acids. Patients with ophthalmopathy all had a Clinical Activity Score of at least 3, a NOSPECS grade of at least 4 and duration under 3 months. Using RNA transcripts as the source, TCR beta CDR3 regions were amplified. The study used the HTBI primer set for a first-round RT-PCR of the TCR CDR3. TCRdb re-called the multiplex PCR reads through MiXCR, storing one row per CDR3 protein. Of 250,000 to 300,000 distinct CDR3 sequences listed, 15% to 20% are singletons. Broader study findings: Most expanded thyroid clonotypes above 0.001 also appeared in blood. The model anticipated ophthalmopathy a median about six months pre-onset.

The J gene is TRBJ2-7, the V gene TRBV19; no reliable D call. The sequencing sample was made of blood. This TCR came from a middle-aged man with Graves' ophthalmopathy. The CDR3 DNA is TGTGCCAGTAGTATAGCCGGCTTGGGCTACGAGCAGTACTTC. Translating gives CASSIAGLGYEQYF.